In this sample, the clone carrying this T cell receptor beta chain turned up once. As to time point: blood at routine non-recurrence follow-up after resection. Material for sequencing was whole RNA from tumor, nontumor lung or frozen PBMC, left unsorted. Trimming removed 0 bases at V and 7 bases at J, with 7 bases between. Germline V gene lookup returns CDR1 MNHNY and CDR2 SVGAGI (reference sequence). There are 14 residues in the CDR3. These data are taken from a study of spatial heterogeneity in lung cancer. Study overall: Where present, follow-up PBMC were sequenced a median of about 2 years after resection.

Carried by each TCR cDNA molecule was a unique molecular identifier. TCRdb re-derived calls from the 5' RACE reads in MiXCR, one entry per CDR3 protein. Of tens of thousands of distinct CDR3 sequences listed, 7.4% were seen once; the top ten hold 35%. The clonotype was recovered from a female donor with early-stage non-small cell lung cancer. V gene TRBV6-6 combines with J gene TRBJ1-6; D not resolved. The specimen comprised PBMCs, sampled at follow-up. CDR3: CASSYSEENSPLHF. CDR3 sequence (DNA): TGTGCCAGCAGTTACTCCGAAGAAAATTCACCCCTCCACTTT.